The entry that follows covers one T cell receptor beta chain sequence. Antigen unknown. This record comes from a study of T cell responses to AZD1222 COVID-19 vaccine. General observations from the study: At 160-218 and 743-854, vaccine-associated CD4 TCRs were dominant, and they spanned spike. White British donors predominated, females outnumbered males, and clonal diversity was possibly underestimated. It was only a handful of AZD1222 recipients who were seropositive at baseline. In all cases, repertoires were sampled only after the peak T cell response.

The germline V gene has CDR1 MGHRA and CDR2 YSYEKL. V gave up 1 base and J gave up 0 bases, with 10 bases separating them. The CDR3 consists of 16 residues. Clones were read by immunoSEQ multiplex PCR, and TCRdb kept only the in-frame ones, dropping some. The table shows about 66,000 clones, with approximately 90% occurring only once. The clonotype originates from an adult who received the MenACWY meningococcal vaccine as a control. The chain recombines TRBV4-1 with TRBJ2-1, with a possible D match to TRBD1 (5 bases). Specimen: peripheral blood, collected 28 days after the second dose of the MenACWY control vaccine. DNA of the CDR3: TGCGCCAGCAGCCAAGGGGGCGGCACCTCCTACAATGAGCAGTTCTTC. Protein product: CASSQGGGTSYNEQFF.